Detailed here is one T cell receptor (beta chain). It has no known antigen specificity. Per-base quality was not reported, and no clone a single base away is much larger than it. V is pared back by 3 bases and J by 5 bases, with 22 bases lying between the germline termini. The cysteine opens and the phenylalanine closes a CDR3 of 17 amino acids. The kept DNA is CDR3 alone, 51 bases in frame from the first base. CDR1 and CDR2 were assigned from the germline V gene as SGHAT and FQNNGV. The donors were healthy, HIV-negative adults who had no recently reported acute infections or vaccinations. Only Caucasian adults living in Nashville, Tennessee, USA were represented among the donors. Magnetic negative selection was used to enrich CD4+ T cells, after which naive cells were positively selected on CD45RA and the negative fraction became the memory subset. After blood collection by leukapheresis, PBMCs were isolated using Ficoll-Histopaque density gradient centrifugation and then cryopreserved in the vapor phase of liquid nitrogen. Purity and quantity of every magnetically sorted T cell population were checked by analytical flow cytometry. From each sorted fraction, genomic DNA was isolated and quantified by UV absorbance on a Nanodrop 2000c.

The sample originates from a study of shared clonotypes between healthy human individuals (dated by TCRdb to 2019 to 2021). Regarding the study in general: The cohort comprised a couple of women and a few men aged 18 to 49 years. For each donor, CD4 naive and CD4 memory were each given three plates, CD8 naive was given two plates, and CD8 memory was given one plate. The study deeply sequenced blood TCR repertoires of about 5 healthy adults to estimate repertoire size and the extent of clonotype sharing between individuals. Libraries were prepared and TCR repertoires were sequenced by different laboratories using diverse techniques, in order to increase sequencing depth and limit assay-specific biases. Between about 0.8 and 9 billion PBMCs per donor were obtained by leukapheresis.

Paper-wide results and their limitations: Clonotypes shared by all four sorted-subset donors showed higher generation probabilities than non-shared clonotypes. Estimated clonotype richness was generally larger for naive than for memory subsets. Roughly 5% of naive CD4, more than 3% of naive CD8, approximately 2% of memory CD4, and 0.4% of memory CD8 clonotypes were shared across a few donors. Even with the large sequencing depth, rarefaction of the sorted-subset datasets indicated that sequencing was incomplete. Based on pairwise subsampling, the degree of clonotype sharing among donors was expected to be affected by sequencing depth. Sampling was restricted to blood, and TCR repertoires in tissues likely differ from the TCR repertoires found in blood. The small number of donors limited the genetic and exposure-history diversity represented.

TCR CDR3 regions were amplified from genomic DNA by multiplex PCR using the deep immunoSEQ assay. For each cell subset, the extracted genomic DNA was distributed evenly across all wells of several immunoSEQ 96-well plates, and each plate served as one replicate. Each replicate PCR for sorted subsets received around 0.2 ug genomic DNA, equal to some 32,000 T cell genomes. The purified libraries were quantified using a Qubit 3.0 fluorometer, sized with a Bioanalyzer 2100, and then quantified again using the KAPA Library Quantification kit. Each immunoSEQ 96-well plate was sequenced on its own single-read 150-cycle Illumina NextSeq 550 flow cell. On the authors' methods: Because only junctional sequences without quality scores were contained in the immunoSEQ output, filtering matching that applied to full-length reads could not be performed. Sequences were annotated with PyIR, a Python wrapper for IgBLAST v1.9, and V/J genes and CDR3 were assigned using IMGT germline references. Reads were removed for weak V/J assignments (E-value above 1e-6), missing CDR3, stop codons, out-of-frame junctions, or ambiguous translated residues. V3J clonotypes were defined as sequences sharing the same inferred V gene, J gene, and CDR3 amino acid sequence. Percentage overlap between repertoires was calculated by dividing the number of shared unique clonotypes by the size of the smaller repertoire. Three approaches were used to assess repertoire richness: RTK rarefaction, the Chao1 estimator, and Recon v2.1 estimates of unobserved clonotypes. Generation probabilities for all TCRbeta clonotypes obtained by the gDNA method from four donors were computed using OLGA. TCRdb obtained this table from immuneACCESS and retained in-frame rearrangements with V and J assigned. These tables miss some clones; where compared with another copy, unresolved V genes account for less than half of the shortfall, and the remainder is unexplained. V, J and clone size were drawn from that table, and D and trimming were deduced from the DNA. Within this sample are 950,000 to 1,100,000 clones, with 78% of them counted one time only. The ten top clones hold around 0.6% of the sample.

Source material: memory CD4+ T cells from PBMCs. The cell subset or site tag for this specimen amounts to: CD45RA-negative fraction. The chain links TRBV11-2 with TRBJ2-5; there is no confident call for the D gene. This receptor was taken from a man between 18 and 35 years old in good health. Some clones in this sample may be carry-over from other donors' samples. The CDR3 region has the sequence CASSFQPLGAAKETQYF. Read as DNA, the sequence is TGTGCCAGCAGCTTCCAACCCTTGGGCGCGGCTAAGGAGACCCAGTACTTC.